These 24 T cell receptor beta chains were sequenced from one sample in a study of T cells in Graves' hyperthyroidism and ophthalmopathy. RNA transcripts were the template for amplifying TCR beta CDR3 regions. The HTBI primer set was used in a first-round RT-PCR of the TCR CDR3. TCRdb reprocessed the multiplex PCR reads with MiXCR, giving one entry per CDR3 protein. Of 300,000 to 400,000 distinct CDR3 sequences listed, around a sixth were seen once; the top ten hold around 47%. Source material: blood. These receptors were obtained from a woman aged 45-59 years with Graves' hyperthyroidism.

This chain connects TRBV24-1 to TRBJ2-7; either TRBD1 or TRBD2 may fit D (6 bases each). V shed 1 base and J shed 3 bases, with 12 bases lying between them. CDR1 and CDR2 from the germline V gene are KGHDR and SFDVKD. The CDR3 is made up of 15 amino acids. Written as DNA, the CDR3 is TGTGCCACCAGTGATTTCGCTGGAGGGGGCTACGAGCAGTACTTC. It yields the protein CATSDFAGGGYEQYF.

This clonotype turned up a few times. In DNA, the CDR3 is TGTGCCAGCAGCCGAGAGGGAAGTGGCGGGAGGGCTTTCTTT. Encoded protein: CASSREGSGGRAFF. V gene TRBV11-2 combines with J gene TRBJ1-1; no reliable D call. The germline V gene encodes CDR1 SGHAT and CDR2 FQNNGV. The CDR3 has 14 amino acids. Trimming pared 5 bases from V and 11 bases from J, leaving 21 bases between.

This clonotype was seen at least ten times. The chain recombines TRBV20-1 with TRBJ2-5; 12 nucleotides match TRBD2. This CDR3 is built from 16 residues. The V segment lost 3 bases and the J segment 5 bases; nucleotides outside the gene matches: 10. Germline V gives CDR1 DFQATT, CDR2 SNEGSKA (reference sequence). Here the CDR3 DNA reads TGCAGTGCTAGCCCTAGCGGGAGGGCCCAAGGGGAGACCCAGTACTTC. This codes for CSASPSGRAQGETQYF.

The chain uses TRBV5-1 and TRBJ2-5, with 7 bases identical to TRBD1. The CDR3 loop spans 14 amino acids. Germline V gene data show CDR1 as SGHRS and CDR2 as YFSETQ. With 5 bases clipped from V and 3 bases from J, the junction kept 7 bases outside the gene matches. CDR3 protein: CASRPTGTEETQYF. The DNA of the CDR3 is TGCGCCAGCAGACCTACCGGGACAGAAGAGACCCAGTACTTC.

In this sample, this clonotype turned up a few times. CDR3 in DNA: TGCGCCAGCAGCTTGTATCCTGGCGGGGGGGCCAACAATGAGCAGTTCTTC. This codes for CASSLYPGGGANNEQFF. The gene calls are TRBV5-1 and TRBJ2-1; 9 bases match TRBD2. The CDR3 is 17 amino acids. Germline CDR1 reads SGHRS; CDR2 reads YFSETQ. Losses at the gene ends were 1 base for V and 5 bases for J; bases not matched to a gene: 10. The full variable domain, its missing parts supplied by reference TRBV5-1 and TRBJ2-1, is KAGVTQTPRYLIKTRGQQVTLSCSPISGHRSVSWYQQTPGQGLQFLFEYFSETQRNKGNFPGRFSGRQFSNSRSEMNVSTLELGDSALYLCASSLYPGGGANNEQFFGPGTRLTVL.

The chain has TRBV4-2 and TRBJ2-2; a weak D match, TRBD2 (6 bases). CDR1 and CDR2 (germline): LGHNA, YNFKEQ. The CDR3 is made up of 14 amino acids. V was trimmed by 6 bases and J by 7 bases, leaving 15 bases between them. The DNA for the CDR3 is TGTGCCAGCAGGTTTCTAGCGATCAGCGGGGAGCTGTTTTTT. Translation gives CASRFLAISGELFF.

This clonotype was observed a handful of times. The chain carries TRBV10-1 and TRBJ2-5, with TRBD2 identical over 10 bases. The V gene end was trimmed by 2 bases and the J gene end by 3 bases; junction bases not matched to a gene: 12. Germline CDR1 is WNHNN and CDR2 is SYGVQD (reference sequence). The CDR3 is made up of 18 amino acids. CDR3 protein: CASSEQVISSGGKETQYF. CDR3 sequence (DNA): TGCGCCAGCAGTGAGCAAGTTATTTCTAGCGGGGGAAAAGAGACCCAGTACTTC.

This sequence joins TRBV12-3 or TRBV12-4 and TRBJ1-5, with D possibly being TRBD1 (5 bases). CDR3 size: 14 residues. V was trimmed by 2 bases and J by 6 bases, leaving 11 bases between them. Here the CDR3 reads CASSLSGGSQPQHF. As DNA, the CDR3 is TGTGCCAGCAGTTTAAGTGGGGGTAGTCAGCCCCAGCATTTT.

This clonotype was detected only a few times. The V call is TRBV12-3 or TRBV12-4, the J call TRBJ2-2, with D hard to call. The length of the CDR3 is 14 residues. V was pared by 3 bases and J by 4 bases, with 9 bases between. In DNA, the CDR3 is TGTGCCAGCAGTTTTGTGGGCCGCACCGGGGAGCTGTTTTTT. Translated, it gives CASSFVGRTGELFF.

This clonotype came up a few times. The chain couples TRBV13 to TRBJ2-1, with a tentative D call TRBD1 (6 bases). The V end was cut by 1 base, the J end by 7 bases, with 23 bases between. In germline, CDR1 is PRHDT, CDR2 FYEKMQ (reference sequence). CDR3 size: 18 residues. CDR3 coding DNA: TGTGCCAGCAGCTTAGTAAAGGACAGTTCCTACAACTCTAATGAGCAGTTCTTC. Protein: CASSLVKDSSYNSNEQFF.

This clonotype came up a few times. CDR3 amino acids: CSAAPSGSSYEQYF. The CDR3, as DNA: TGCAGTGCAGCACCGAGCGGGAGTTCCTACGAGCAGTACTTC. The chain couples TRBV20-1 to TRBJ2-7, with 8 bases matching TRBD2. Germline loops: CDR1 DFQATT, CDR2 SNEGSKA (reference sequence). This CDR3 comprises 14 residues. V lost 6 bases, J lost 1 base, and 8 bases stayed unmatched.

This clonotype has ten or more counts. The chain employs TRBV6-1 and TRBJ2-1, with 11 positions matching TRBD2. Per germline, CDR1 MNHNS and CDR2 SASEGT. This CDR3 has 17 residues. Germline trimming cut 8 bases from V and 0 bases from J; bases unmatched to any gene: 9. For the CDR3, the DNA is TGTGCCAGCTACGGGACTAGCGGAACAATCTCCTACAATGAGCAGTTCTTC. Encoded protein: CASYGTSGTISYNEQFF.

This clonotype was detected only a few times. The V and J genes are TRBV5-1 and TRBJ2-2; D remains unclear. The CDR3 extends over 16 amino acids. Trimming took 0 bases from V and 0 from J, leaving 9 bases between them. CDR1 SGHRS and CDR2 YFSETQ come from the germline V gene. CDR3 amino acids: CASSLVGRTNTGELFF. CDR3 in DNA: TGCGCCAGCAGCTTGGTAGGCAGAACGAACACCGGGGAGCTGTTTTTT. Looking up the rest from reference TRBV5-1 and TRBJ2-2 gives the full variable domain: KAGVTQTPRYLIKTRGQQVTLSCSPISGHRSVSWYQQTPGQGLQFLFEYFSETQRNKGNFPGRFSGRQFSNSRSEMNVSTLELGDSALYLCASSLVGRTNTGELFFGEGSRLTVL.

The rearrangement uses TRBV20-1 and TRBJ1-4, with TRBD1 as a possible D gene (5 bases). The CDR3 length is 14 residues. The germline V gene has CDR1 DFQATT and CDR2 SNEGSKA (reference sequence). V was cut by 3 bases and J by 8 bases, with 16 bases left in between. CDR3 in DNA: TGCAGTGCTAGGTCCCTATTCGGGGACGAAAAACTGTTTTTT. It specifies CSARSLFGDEKLFF.

This clonotype was counted ten times or more. The chain links TRBV3-1 to TRBJ1-1; TRBD1 is a possible D gene (6 bases). Trimming stripped 0 bases from V and 8 bases from J, with 16 bases between. Germline CDR1 LGHDT, CDR2 YNNKEL (reference sequence). The CDR3 loop spans 15 amino acids. This CDR3 is CASSQDWLRQGEAFF. The CDR3 DNA reads as TGTGCCAGCAGCCAAGATTGGTTGCGGCAGGGGGAAGCTTTCTTT.

V and J are TRBV14 and TRBJ2-7, with TRBD1 identical over 10 bases. The germline CDR1 and CDR2 sequences are SGHDN and FVKESK. Unmatched junction bases numbered 10, after V lost 7 bases and J lost 4 bases. The CDR3 length is 15 residues. The CDR3 sequence is CASNPSGTGVYEQYF. DNA for the CDR3: TGTGCCAGCAACCCCTCCGGGACAGGGGTATACGAGCAGTACTTC.

This chain connects TRBV27 to TRBJ1-3, with 8 bases identical to TRBD1. Germline-derived CDR1 and CDR2 are MNHEY and SMNVEV (reference sequence). With V trimmed by 5 bases and J by 2 bases, 11 bases remained unmatched. The CDR3 runs 17 residues. The CDR3 loop reads CASSPKIGQGAGNTIYF. The CDR3 coding sequence is TGTGCCAGCAGTCCAAAAATCGGACAGGGAGCTGGAAACACCATATATTTT.

The rearrangement uses TRBV5-1 and TRBJ2-1; TRBD1 matches at 9 bases. With V trimmed by 6 bases and J by 10 bases, 11 bases remained unmatched. Germline loops: CDR1 SGHRS, CDR2 YFSETQ. This CDR3 has 14 residues. CDR3 loop: CASNPGQGAWEQFF. CDR3 coding DNA: TGCGCCAGCAACCCGGGACAGGGTGCATGGGAGCAGTTCTTC.

Ten or more counts support this clonotype. CDR3 protein: CASSLVLDYEQYF. Written as DNA, the CDR3 is TGTGCCAGCAGTTTAGTTCTGGACTACGAGCAGTACTTC. The genes are TRBV12-3 or TRBV12-4 and TRBJ2-7; D is ambiguous. The CDR3 has 13 residues. Trimming took off 1 base at V and 3 bases at J, with 7 bases between the two ends.

This clonotype was found a few times. CDR3 bases: TGTGCCAGTAGGAGACTAGCGGGGGGCCCACCCAATGAGCAGTTCTTC. The encoded protein is CASRRLAGGPPNEQFF. The chain uses TRBV19 and TRBJ2-1; 13 nucleotides line up with TRBD2. This CDR3 spans 16 amino acids. V trimming: 6 bases; J trimming: 6 bases; junction bases outside the gene matches: 8. Per germline, CDR1 LNHDA and CDR2 SQIVND (reference sequence).

In this sample, this clonotype turned up a few times. V usage is TRBV19 and J usage is TRBJ1-1; 7 bases match TRBD1. V lost 5 bases and J lost 3; bases outside the gene matches: 3. CDR1 is LNHDA and CDR2 is SQIVND in the germline V gene (reference sequence). The CDR3 is made up of 13 amino acids. DNA for the CDR3: TGTGCCAGTAGTTATACAGGGGACACTGAAGCTTTCTTT. It codes for CASSYTGDTEAFF. Full variable domain (missing parts from reference TRBV19 and TRBJ1-1): DGGITQSPKYLFRKEGQNVTLSCEQNLNHDAMYWYRQDPGQGLRLIYYSQIVNDFQKGDIAEGYSVSREKKESFPLTVTSAQKNPTAFYLCASSYTGDTEAFFGQGTRLTVV.

This clonotype was seen a handful of times. The chain carries TRBV7-2 and TRBJ2-1; 13 bases align to TRBD2. Unmatched junction bases numbered 8, after V lost 3 bases and J lost 9 bases. This CDR3 has 16 amino acids. Germline V gives CDR1 SGHTA, CDR2 FQGNSA. CDR3 in DNA: TGTGCCAGCAGCTTGGGACTAGCGGGGACTAGGTTTGAGCAGTTCTTC. As protein: CASSLGLAGTRFEQFF.

CDR3 coding DNA: TGTGCCAGCAGTTACTCGAGCGGGTCGGGCAATGAGCAGTTCTTC. This sequence encodes CASSYSSGSGNEQFF. The chain combines TRBV6-5 with TRBJ2-1; maybe TRBD2 (6 bases). V was shortened by 0 bases and J by 6 bases, with 12 bases between the two germline ends. This CDR3 spans 15 amino acids. CDR1 MNHEY and CDR2 SVGAGI come from the germline V gene.

This chain connects TRBV14 to TRBJ1-2, with no clear D. The V end lost 4 bases, the J end lost 6 bases, and 15 bases lay between the germline ends. The CDR3 sequence is 14 residues long. Germline V gene sequence: CDR1 SGHDN, CDR2 FVKESK. The CDR3 nucleotides read TGTGCCAGCAGCCTCCGGACCCATTCAGATGGCTACACCTTC. It specifies CASSLRTHSDGYTF.